The 5 T cell receptor beta chains listed next were all sequenced from one sample in a study of shared clonotypes between healthy human individuals. Naive CD8 cells lacked CD45RO, underwent positive selection for CCR7 and left out terminally differentiated effector memory CD45RA+ cells. Here immunoSEQ multiplex PCR was the method, and the copy in TCRdb shows in-frame clones only, minus some. This sample has about 2.2 million clones, with roughly 95% found just once. The sequenced material came from naive CD8+ T cells from PBMCs. The receptors were sampled from a young man in good health. Some clones in this sample may be carry-over from other donors' samples.

The chain is built from TRBV7-6 and TRBJ1-3; D perhaps matches TRBD1 (6 bases). CDR1 is SGHVS, CDR2 FNYEAQ, per germline. This CDR3 has 15 amino acids. The V end was cut by 5 bases, the J end by 2 bases, with 13 bases between. Here the CDR3 reads CASSEPGTPGNTIYF. CDR3 nucleotides: TGTGCCAGCAGCGAGCCGGGGACACCTGGAAACACCATATATTTT.

In its sample, this clone was seen a few times. This chain uses TRBV5-4 with TRBJ1-2; the match to TRBD1 covers 8 bases. Germline-derived CDR1 and CDR2 are SGHNT and YYREEE (reference sequence). CDR3 length: 16 amino acids. Trimming removed 1 base from V and 5 bases from J; junction bases left unmatched: 10. Here the CDR3 reads CASSLRTGLLWYGYTF. The CDR3 nucleotides are TGTGCCAGCAGCTTGAGGACAGGGCTCCTATGGTATGGCTACACCTTC.

The J gene is TRBJ2-2, the V gene TRBV4-1; D gene ambiguous. The CDR3 extends over 14 amino acids. V was cut by 4 bases and J by 5 bases, with 11 bases left in between. The germline gives CDR1 MGHRA, CDR2 YSYEKL. As DNA, the CDR3 is TGCGCCAGCAGCCCACGCCACAGAACCGGGGAGCTGTTTTTT. Translating gives CASSPRHRTGELFF.

The chain carries TRBV10-3 and TRBJ1-2; D gene unclear. This CDR3 comprises 14 residues. Germline V lookup: CDR1 ENHRY, CDR2 SYGVKD. Trimming shortened V by 0 bases and J by 4 bases, and 9 bases separated the two germline ends. DNA of the CDR3: TGTGCCATCAGTGAGTCGCCCTCTTCCTATGGCTACACCTTC. Residues: CAISESPSSYGYTF.

The CDR3 sequence is CASSQRLGTGGSGYTF. The CDR3 DNA reads TGCGCCAGCAGCCAACGTCTCGGTACAGGGGGTAGTGGCTACACCTTC. V and J are TRBV4-1 and TRBJ1-2; 8 bases align to TRBD1. CDR1 and CDR2 from the germline V gene are MGHRA and YSYEKL. The CDR3 contains 16 residues. J was trimmed by 7 bases and V by 2 bases; bases with no gene match: 12.